This T cell receptor (beta chain) was recovered during a study of CD8 T cells in Susac syndrome. The CDR3 length is 11 residues. The germline gives CDR1 MGHRA, CDR2 YSYEKL. V was clipped by 4 bases and J by 7 bases, with 4 bases between them. Negative isolation yielded CD4+ and CD8+ T cells, and FACS enriched TEMRA cells. An input of about 0.5 to 1 ug of RNA was subjected to reverse transcription using random hexamers. TCRdb reanalysed the immunoSEQ multiplex PCR reads using MiXCR and keeps one entry per CDR3 protein. The sample holds approximately 200,000 distinct CDR3 sequences, around 95% seen once.

Material for sequencing was CD4+ T cells from PBMCs. The sequence came from a human donor with multiple sclerosis. V is TRBV4-1 and J is TRBJ2-2; D gene ambiguous. The CDR3 is CASSPGGELFF. CDR3 bases: TGCGCCAGCAGCCCTGGCGGGGAGCTGTTTTTT.